A selection of T cell receptor beta chains follows, all from one sample in a study of shared clonotypes between healthy human individuals. Here immunoSEQ multiplex PCR was the method, and the copy in TCRdb shows in-frame clones only, minus some. The repertoire holds roughly 2 million clones, with around 95% as singletons. Sequencing input: naive CD4+ T cells sorted from blood. Receptors originate from a man younger than 35 in good health. Both conserved end residues are part of each CDR3. D genes are given only for firm matches. Clone size appears in some rows only: once, few, many, or a class for an expanded clone.

D gene: -; V gene: TRBV5-1; J gene: TRBJ2-7; clone size: -; CDR3 DNA: TGCGCCAGCAGCTTGGAACAGGGGGGGTCCGAGCAGTACTTC; CDR3 protein: CASSLEQGGSEQYF
D gene: TRBD1; V gene: TRBV28; J gene: TRBJ1-2; clone size: -; CDR3 DNA: TGTGCCAGCAGCACGGGCGGGACAGGGGGTGGCTACACCTTC; CDR3 protein: CASSTGGTGGGYTF
D gene: -; V gene: TRBV27; J gene: TRBJ2-4; clone size: -; CDR3 DNA: TGTGCCAGCAGTCAAGTGAGCGGGGCCAAAAACATTCAGTACTTC; CDR3 protein: CASSQVSGAKNIQYF
D gene: -; V gene: TRBV2; J gene: TRBJ2-7; clone size: -; CDR3 DNA: TGTGCCAGCAGCGACCGGACCGGGGCTGGGGAGCAGTACTTC; CDR3 protein: CASSDRTGAGEQYF
D gene: TRBD1; V gene: TRBV4-3; J gene: TRBJ2-5; clone size: -; CDR3 DNA: TGCGCCAGCAGCCAAAACAGGGGAACAGAGACCCAGTACTTC; CDR3 protein: CASSQNRGTETQYF
D gene: TRBD1; V gene: TRBV6-1; J gene: TRBJ1-2; clone size: few; CDR3 DNA: TGTGCCAGCGAGGGACAGGGGAGCTATGGCTACACCTTC; CDR3 protein: CASEGQGSYGYTF
D gene: TRBD2; V gene: TRBV28; J gene: TRBJ2-1; clone size: -; CDR3 DNA: TGTGCCAGCAGCTTAGCGGGGGCCGTCCGCAATGAGCAGTTCTTC; CDR3 protein: CASSLAGAVRNEQFF
D gene: -; V gene: TRBV9; J gene: TRBJ1-5; clone size: -; CDR3 DNA: TGTGCCAGCAGCAAAGGGGGAGGGGAAAGCAATCAGCCCCAGCATTTT; CDR3 protein: CASSKGGGESNQPQHF
D gene: -; V gene: TRBV6-1; J gene: TRBJ2-7; clone size: -; CDR3 DNA: TGTGCCAGCAGTGAAAACAGGTACGAGCAGTACTTC; CDR3 protein: CASSENRYEQYF
D gene: -; V gene: TRBV9; J gene: TRBJ2-2; clone size: -; CDR3 DNA: TGTGCCAGCAGCGTTGCGGAGGGAGCGGTCGGGGAGCTGTTTTTT; CDR3 protein: CASSVAEGAVGELFF